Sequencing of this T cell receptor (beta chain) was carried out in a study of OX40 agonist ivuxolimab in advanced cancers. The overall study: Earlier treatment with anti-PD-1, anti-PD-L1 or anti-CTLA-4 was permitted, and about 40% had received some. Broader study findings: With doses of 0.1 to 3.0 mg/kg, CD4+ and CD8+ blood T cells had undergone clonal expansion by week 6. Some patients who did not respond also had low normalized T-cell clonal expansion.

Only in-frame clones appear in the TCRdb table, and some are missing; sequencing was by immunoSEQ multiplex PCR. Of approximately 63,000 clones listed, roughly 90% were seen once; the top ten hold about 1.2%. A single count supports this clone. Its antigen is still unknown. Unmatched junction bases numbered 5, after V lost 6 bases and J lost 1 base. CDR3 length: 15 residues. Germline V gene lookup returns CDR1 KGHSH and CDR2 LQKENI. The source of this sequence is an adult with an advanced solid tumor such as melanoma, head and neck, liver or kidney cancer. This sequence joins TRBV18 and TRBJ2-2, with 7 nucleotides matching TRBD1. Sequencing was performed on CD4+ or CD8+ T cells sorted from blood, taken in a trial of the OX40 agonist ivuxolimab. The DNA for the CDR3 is TGTGCCAGCTCCCTTCGACAGGGGAACACCGGGGAGCTGTTTTTT. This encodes CASSLRQGNTGELFF.